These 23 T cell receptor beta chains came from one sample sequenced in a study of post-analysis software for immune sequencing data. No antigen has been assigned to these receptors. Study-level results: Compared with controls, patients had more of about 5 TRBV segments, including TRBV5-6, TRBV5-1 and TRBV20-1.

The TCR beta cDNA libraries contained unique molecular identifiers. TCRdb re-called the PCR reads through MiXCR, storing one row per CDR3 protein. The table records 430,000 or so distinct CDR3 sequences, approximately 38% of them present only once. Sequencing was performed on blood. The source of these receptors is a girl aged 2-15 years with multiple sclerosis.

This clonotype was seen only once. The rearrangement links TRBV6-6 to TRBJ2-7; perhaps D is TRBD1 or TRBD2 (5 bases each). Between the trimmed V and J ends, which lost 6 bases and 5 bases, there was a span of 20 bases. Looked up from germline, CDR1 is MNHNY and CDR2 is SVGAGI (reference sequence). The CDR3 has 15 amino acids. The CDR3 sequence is CASRDWGRGANEQYF. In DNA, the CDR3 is TGTGCCAGCAGAGATTGGGGACGAGGGGCCAACGAGCAGTACTTC.

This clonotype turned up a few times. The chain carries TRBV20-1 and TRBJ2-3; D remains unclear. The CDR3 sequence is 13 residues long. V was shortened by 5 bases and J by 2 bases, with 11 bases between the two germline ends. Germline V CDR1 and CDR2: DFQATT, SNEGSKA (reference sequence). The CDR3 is CSAVLSSTDTQYF. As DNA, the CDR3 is TGCAGTGCTGTACTATCCTCCACAGATACGCAGTATTTT.

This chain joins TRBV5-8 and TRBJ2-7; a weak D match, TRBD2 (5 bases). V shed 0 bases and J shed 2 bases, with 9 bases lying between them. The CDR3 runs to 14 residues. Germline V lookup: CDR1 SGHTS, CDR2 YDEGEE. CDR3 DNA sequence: TGTGCCAGCAGCTTGGTGTGGAGGCCCTACGAGCAGTACTTC. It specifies CASSLVWRPYEQYF. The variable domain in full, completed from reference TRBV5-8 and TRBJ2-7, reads EAGVTQSPTHLIKTRGQQATLRCSPISGHTSVYWYQQALGLGLQFLLWYDEGEERNRGNFPPRFSGRQFPNYSSELNVNALELEDSALYLCASSLVWRPYEQYFGPGTRLTVT.

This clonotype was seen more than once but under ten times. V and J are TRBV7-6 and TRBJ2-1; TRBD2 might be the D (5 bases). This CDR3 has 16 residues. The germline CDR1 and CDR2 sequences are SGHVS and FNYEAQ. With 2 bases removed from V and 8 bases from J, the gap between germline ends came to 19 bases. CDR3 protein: CASSLIGLTTVDEQFF. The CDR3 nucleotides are TGTGCCAGCAGCTTAATAGGACTGACGACTGTTGATGAGCAGTTCTTC. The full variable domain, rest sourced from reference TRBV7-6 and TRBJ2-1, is GAGVSQSPRYKVTKRGQDVALRCDPISGHVSLYWYRQALGQGPEFLTYFNYEAQQDKSGLPNDRFSAERPEGSISTLTIQRTEQRDSAMYRCASSLIGLTTVDEQFFGPGTRLTVL.

The CDR3: CSVNRTPTNYGYTF. For the CDR3, the DNA is TGCAGCGTTAACAGGACGCCGACTAACTATGGCTACACCTTC. The chain recombines TRBV29-1 with TRBJ1-2; D is perhaps TRBD1 (5 bases). Trimming removed 5 bases from V and 0 bases from J, with 13 bases in between. Germline CDR1 is SQVTM and CDR2 is ANQGSEA. CDR3 length: 14 residues.

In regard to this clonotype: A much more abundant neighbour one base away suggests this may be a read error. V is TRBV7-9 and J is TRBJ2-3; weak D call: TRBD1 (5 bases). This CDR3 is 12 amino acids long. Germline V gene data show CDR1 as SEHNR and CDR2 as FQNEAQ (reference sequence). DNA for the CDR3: TGTACCAGCAGCTTAGGGGCAGATACGCAGTATTTT. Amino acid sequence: CTSSLGADTQYF.

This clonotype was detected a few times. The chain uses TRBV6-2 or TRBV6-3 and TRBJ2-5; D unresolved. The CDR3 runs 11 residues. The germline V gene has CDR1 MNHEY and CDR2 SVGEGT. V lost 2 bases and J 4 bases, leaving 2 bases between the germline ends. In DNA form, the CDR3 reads TGTGCCAGCAGTTACGTAGAGACCCAGTACTTC. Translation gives CASSYVETQYF.

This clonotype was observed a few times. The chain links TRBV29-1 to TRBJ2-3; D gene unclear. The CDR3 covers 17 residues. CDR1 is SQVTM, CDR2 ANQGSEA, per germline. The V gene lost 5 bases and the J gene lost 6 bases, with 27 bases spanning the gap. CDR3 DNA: TGCAGCGTTTGTTATCAAGGCCTCGTCTCACACACGGATACGCAGTATTTT. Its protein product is CSVCYQGLVSHTDTQYF.

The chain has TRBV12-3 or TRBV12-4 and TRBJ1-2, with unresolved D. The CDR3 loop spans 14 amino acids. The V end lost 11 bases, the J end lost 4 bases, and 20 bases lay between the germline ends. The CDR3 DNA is TGTGCCGCCGCGACCAAAGAAGGGAGCTATGGCTACACCTTC. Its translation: CAAATKEGSYGYTF.

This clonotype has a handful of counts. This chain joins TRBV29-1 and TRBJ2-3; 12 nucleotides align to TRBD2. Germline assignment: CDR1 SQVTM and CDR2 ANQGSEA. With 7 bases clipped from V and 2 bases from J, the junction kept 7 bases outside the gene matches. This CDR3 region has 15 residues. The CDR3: CSARLAGAFTDTQYF. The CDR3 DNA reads TGCAGCGCCAGACTAGCGGGGGCCTTCACAGATACGCAGTATTTT.

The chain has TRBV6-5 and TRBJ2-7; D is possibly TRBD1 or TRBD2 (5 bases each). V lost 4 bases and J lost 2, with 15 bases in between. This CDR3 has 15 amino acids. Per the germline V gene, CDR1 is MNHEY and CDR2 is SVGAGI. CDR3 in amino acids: CASSSGAGRAYEQYF. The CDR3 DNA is TGTGCCAGCAGTTCTGGGGCAGGGAGAGCCTACGAGCAGTACTTC.

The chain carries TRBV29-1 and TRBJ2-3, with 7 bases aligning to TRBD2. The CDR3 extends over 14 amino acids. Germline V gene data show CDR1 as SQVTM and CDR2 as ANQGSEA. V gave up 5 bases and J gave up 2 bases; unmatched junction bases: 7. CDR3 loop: CSVYAGELTDTQYF. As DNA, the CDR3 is TGCAGCGTTTACGCGGGGGAGCTCACAGATACGCAGTATTTT.

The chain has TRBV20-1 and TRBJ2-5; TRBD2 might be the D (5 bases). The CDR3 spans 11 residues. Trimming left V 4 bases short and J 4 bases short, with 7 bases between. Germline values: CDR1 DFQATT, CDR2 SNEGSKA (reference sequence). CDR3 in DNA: TGCAGTGCTAACCGGGGAGAGACCCAGTACTTC. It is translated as CSANRGETQYF.

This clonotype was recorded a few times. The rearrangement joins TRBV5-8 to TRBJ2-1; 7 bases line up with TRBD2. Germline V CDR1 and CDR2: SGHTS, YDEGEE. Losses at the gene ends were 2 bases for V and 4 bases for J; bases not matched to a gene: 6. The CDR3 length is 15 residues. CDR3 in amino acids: CASSFPLAAYNEQFF. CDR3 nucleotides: TGTGCCAGCAGCTTCCCCCTAGCGGCTTACAATGAGCAGTTCTTC.

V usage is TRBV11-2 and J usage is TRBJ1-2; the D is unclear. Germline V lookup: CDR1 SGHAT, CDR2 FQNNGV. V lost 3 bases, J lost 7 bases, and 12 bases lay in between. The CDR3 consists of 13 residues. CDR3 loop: CASSFGGRTGYTF. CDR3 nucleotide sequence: TGTGCCAGCAGCTTTGGCGGGAGGACTGGCTACACCTTC.

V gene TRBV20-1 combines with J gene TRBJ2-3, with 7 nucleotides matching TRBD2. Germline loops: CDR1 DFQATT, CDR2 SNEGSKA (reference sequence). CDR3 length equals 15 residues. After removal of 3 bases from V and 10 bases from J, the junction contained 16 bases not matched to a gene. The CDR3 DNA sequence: TGCAGTGCTAGGTTCGGCCCTAGCGGCTACTCTCCGCAGTATTTT. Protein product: CSARFGPSGYSPQYF.

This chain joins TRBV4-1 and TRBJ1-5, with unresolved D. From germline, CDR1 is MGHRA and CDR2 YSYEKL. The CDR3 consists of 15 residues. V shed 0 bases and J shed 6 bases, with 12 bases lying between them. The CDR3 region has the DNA TGCGCCAGCAGCCAAGATTGGGGTACAAGTCAGCCCCAGCATTTT. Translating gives CASSQDWGTSQPQHF.

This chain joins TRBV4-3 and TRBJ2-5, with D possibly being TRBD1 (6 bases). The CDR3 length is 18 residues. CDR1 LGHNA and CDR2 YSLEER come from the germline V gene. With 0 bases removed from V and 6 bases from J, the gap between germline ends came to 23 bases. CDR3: CASSQDYVLLGRGQTQYF. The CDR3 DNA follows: TGCGCCAGCAGCCAAGACTACGTACTACTGGGCAGGGGCCAGACCCAGTACTTC.

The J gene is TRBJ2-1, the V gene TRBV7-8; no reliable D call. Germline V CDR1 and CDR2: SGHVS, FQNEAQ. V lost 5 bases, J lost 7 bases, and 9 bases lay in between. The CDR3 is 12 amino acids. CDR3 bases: TGTGCCAGCAGCCCGGCGCGAAATGAGCAGTTCTTC. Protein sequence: CASSPARNEQFF.

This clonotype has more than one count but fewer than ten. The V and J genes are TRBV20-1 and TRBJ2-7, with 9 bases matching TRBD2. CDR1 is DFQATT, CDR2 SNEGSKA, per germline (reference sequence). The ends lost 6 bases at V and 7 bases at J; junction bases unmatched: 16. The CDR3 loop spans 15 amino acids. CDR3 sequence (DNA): TGCAGTGCGAGACTAGTAGCGGGAGCACCGGAAGAGCAGTACTTC. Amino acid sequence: CSARLVAGAPEEQYF.

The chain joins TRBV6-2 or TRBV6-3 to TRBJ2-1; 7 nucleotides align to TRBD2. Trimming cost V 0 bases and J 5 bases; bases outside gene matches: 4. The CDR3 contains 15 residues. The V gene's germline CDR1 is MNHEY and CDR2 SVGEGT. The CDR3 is CASSYSGRENNEQFF. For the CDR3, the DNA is TGTGCCAGCAGTTACTCAGGGCGGGAGAACAATGAGCAGTTCTTC.

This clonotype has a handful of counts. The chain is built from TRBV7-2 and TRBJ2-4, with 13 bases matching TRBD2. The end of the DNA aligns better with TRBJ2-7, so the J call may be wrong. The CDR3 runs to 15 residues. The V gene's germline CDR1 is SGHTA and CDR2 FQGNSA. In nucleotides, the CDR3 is TGTGCCAGCAGCTCTAGGACTAGCGGGAGTTCCGAGCAGTACTTC. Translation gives CASSSRTSGSSEQYF.

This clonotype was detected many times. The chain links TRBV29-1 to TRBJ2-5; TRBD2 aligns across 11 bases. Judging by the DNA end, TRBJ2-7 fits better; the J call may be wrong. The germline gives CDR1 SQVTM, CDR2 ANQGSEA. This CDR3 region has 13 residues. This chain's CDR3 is CSVATSGTSEQYF. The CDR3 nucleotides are TGCAGCGTCGCGACTAGCGGGACCTCCGAGCAGTACTTC.